The TCR beta chain under discussion was sequenced for a study of neurological immune-mediated disorders (dated by TCRdb to the late 2010s). Describing the broader study: Peripheral blood TCR-beta repertoires from HTLV-I-associated myelopathy (HAM/TSP) patients, multiple sclerosis patients and healthy controls were compared by UMI-based sequencing. The 90 to 120 TCR-beta libraries covered PBMC samples along with longitudinal samples, technical triplicates, and paired sorted CD4+ and CD8+ T-cell subsets. The cohort was made up of 68 subjects, consisting of 14 HAM/TSP patients, roughly 35 multiple sclerosis patients and around 20 healthy controls.

Blood bank volunteers in Maryland, USA served as the healthy controls. Unsorted PBMC libraries were generated from 2 million PBMCs stored in RNAlater at -80 °C until RNA extraction. Peripheral blood was subjected to Ficoll-Hypaque density gradient centrifugation to isolate PBMCs, which were then cryopreserved in liquid nitrogen. cDNA was synthesized by template-switch 5'RACE using a primer carrying a 10-nucleotide random unique molecular identifier by which each TCR transcript was tagged. Every sequencing run covered 15-18 subjects and yielded more than 180 million TCR-beta sequences. The RNeasy kit was used to extract total RNA. TCR-beta VDJ regions were amplified with primers for the TCR constant region and the 5'RACE anchor, using the KAPA Real-time Library Amplification kit. Sample indexes and Illumina adaptors were added in a first PCR, and a second PCR then increased library yield. After purification with Ampure beads, the TCR product of roughly 650 bp was size-selected on a 2% E-gel SizeSelection system. Library quality was checked on a Bioanalyzer, concentration was measured with Qubit, and libraries were quantified with the Kapa Library Quantification kit before pooling. Libraries were sequenced paired-end 2 x 150 bp on an Illumina HiSeq 2500. To increase sequence diversity, roughly 24-32% phiX was spiked into each library pool. Regarding the original processing steps: The quality-filtered reads were processed with the UMI-based MiGEC pipeline, whose error correction step removed more than 75% of the raw TCR sequences. IMGT germline references were used for aligning VDJ genes, and each clonotype was defined as a unique CDR3 amino acid sequence together with its V-J genes. VDJtools evaluated clonal expansion, Shannon diversity and CDR3 relatedness (CalcPairwiseDistances, ClusterSamples); CLCbio workbench built phylogenetic trees. Using coefficient-of-variation modelling across technical triplicates, the study counted a clone as expanded if it had at least 8 unique UMIs. TCRdb trimmed the raw reads at Q25, called clones with MiXCR and kept productive beta chains. When rows share a CDR3 protein, they turn into one entry using the most common DNA and genes. These V and J calls originate from TCRdb's pipeline instead of the authors' own analysis. This sample lists some 50,000 distinct CDR3 sequences; 16% were detected once. About 4.7% of the sample belongs to the ten largest clones.

Here is what the overall study found, with its caveats: Across subjects, expanded clones never shared an identical CDR3 amino acid sequence, which suggests that the TCR-beta repertoires in every group were private. TCR clonal expansion was highest in HAM/TSP patients and lowest in MS patients, with MS patients falling below even healthy controls.

Per the germline V gene (reference sequence), SEHNR is the CDR1 and FQNEAQ is the CDR2. V ends up 3 bases short and J 7 bases short, with an unmatched junction base count of 11. The CDR3 runs 15 amino acids, cysteine and phenylalanine included. The CDR3 DNA has 45 bases and is translated from base 1. In its sample, this clonotype was seen many times. It has no known antigen specificity. Base qualities are not at hand, and no much larger clone is one base apart. The sequence came from a man aged 55-75 years in good health. This sequence uses TRBV7-9 and TRBJ2-7, with 8 central nucleotides matching TRBD2. The sample comprised PBMCs. The DNA sequence follows: TGTGCCAGCAGCTTCCTAAAAGCGGGAGTAGGTGAGCAGTACTTC. It is translated as CASSFLKAGVGEQYF.